The TCR beta chain described here comes from a study of T cell repertoires in cytomegalovirus infection. Study-wide context: Indications came from public TCR beta signatures; they pointed to CMV infection and to a matching HLA type. Study observations and caveats: Dominant in the ex vivo response were TCR beta clonotypes restricted by HLA-C and specific for CMV.

TCRdb re-called the reads through MiXCR, storing one row per CDR3 protein. The table records approximately 100,000 distinct CDR3 sequences, around 30% of them present only once. This CDR3 region has 16 residues. Germline values: CDR1 MNHEY, CDR2 SMNVEV (reference sequence). The ends lost 3 bases at V and 3 bases at J; junction bases unmatched: 8. This clonotype was counted only a few times. What it recognizes is unknown. The chain recombines TRBV27 with TRBJ2-3, with 8 positions matching TRBD1. The TCR originated in a human donor in good health (CMV status not recorded). Some clones in this sample may be carry-over from other donors' samples. Specimen: CD8+ T cells from cultured PBMCs, collected from culture after CMV antigen stimulation. The CDR3 protein is CASSFWTGIGTDTQYF. CDR3 nucleotide sequence: TGTGCCAGCAGTTTTTGGACAGGGATAGGGACAGATACGCAGTATTTT.